Below are 13 T cell receptor beta chains sequenced from a single sample in a study of cytomegalovirus exposure and HLA in healthy donors. The PCR contained 60 Vbeta and 13 Jbeta primers. Libraries were prepared by immunoSEQ multiplex PCR; TCRdb keeps only in-frame clonotypes and omits some of them. This sample has some 140,000 clones, with approximately 72% found just once. Sequences were obtained from PBMCs. The receptors come from a man aged 18 to 30 in good health and CMV-seronegative.

The rearrangement links TRBV7-9 to TRBJ1-2; D is uncertain. The CDR3 runs to 14 residues. With 8 bases removed from V and 8 bases from J, the gap between germline ends came to 21 bases. Germline CDR1 is SEHNR and CDR2 is FQNEAQ (reference sequence). The CDR3 is CASPGVRDIDGYTF. The CDR3 DNA is TGTGCCAGCCCGGGTGTGCGTGATATAGACGGCTACACCTTC.

The chain carries TRBV28 and TRBJ2-2; 13 bases match TRBD2. In germline, CDR1 is MDHEN, CDR2 SYDVKM. With V trimmed by 3 bases and J by 6 bases, 4 bases remained unmatched. The CDR3 sequence is 16 residues long. The DNA for the CDR3 is TGTGCCAGCAGTTTCCCCGGGACTAGCGGGGCCGGGGAGCTGTTTTTT. Protein product: CASSFPGTSGAGELFF.

The chain recombines TRBV6-5 with TRBJ2-1; 7 bases are shared with TRBD2. Germline trimming cut 5 bases from V and 0 bases from J; bases unmatched to any gene: 4. The CDR3 extends over 15 amino acids. Germline CDR1 and CDR2: MNHEY and SVGAGI. CDR3 in DNA: TGTGCCAGCAGTGACTGGGGGGGCTCCTACAATGAGCAGTTCTTC. Amino acid sequence: CASSDWGGSYNEQFF.

The V gene is TRBV5-8, the J gene TRBJ1-3; D gene ambiguous. This CDR3 is built from 15 residues. V was trimmed by 4 bases and J by 2 bases, leaving 13 bases between them. Germline values: CDR1 SGHTS, CDR2 YDEGEE. The CDR3 DNA is TGTGCCAGCAGCCGGAGGGTTAATCCTGGAAACACCATATATTTT. Amino acids: CASSRRVNPGNTIYF.

In this sample, this clone turned up a few times. The chain joins TRBV4-1 to TRBJ2-1, with D possibly TRBD2 on 5 matching bases. There are 12 residues in the CDR3. The germline CDR1 and CDR2 sequences are MGHRA and YSYEKL. The V gene lost 4 bases and the J gene lost 8 bases, with 9 bases spanning the gap. CDR3 residues: CASSREGDEQFF. The CDR3 DNA follows: TGCGCCAGCAGCCGCGAGGGTGATGAGCAGTTCTTC.

The chain combines TRBV6-1 with TRBJ2-3; D gene unclear. V was pared by 5 bases and J by 14 bases, with 20 bases between. There are 13 residues in the CDR3. Germline CDR1 and CDR2: MNHNS and SASEGT. The CDR3 DNA reads TGTGCCAGCAGTCCAAAGAGGCCTGAAACGGGGTATTTT. Protein sequence: CASSPKRPETGYF.

This clone was found a few times. This chain links TRBV30 with TRBJ1-3; no clear D gene. This CDR3 comprises 12 residues. Germline CDR1 reads GTSNPN; CDR2 reads SVGIG (reference sequence). V lost 0 bases, J lost 4 bases, and 4 bases lay in between. Here the CDR3 DNA reads TGTGCCTGGAGTGTTAGCGGAAACACCATATATTTT. Its translation: CAWSVSGNTIYF.

V and J are TRBV30 and TRBJ2-7, with D maybe TRBD1 (6 bases). Germline CDR1 and CDR2: GTSNPN and SVGIG (reference sequence). The CDR3 totals 13 residues. Between the trimmed V and J ends, which lost 3 bases and 0 bases, there was a span of 9 bases. The CDR3, as DNA: TGTGCCTGGAGGGGGGCCAGCTCCTACGAGCAGTACTTC. Protein sequence: CAWRGASSYEQYF.

The J gene is TRBJ2-2, the V gene TRBV19; the match to TRBD1 covers 9 bases. CDR3 length: 14 amino acids. Germline trimming cut 6 bases from V and 3 bases from J; bases unmatched to any gene: 2. Germline CDR1 LNHDA, CDR2 SQIVND (reference sequence). The DNA for the CDR3 is TGTGCCAGTAGCACAGGGGGCTACACCGGGGAGCTGTTTTTT. Its translation: CASSTGGYTGELFF.

The J gene is TRBJ2-1, the V gene TRBV4-1; D is uncertain. The ends were cut back, 6 bases at V and 1 base at J, with 10 bases in the middle. The germline V gene encodes CDR1 MGHRA and CDR2 YSYEKL. The length of the CDR3 is 14 residues. CDR3 bases: TGCGCCAGCAGTTCGAGCTCTTCCTACAATGAGCAGTTCTTC. Translating gives CASSSSSSYNEQFF.

The J gene is TRBJ2-6, the V gene TRBV4-2; 9 bases are shared with TRBD1. CDR1 and CDR2 from the germline V gene are LGHNA and YNFKEQ. The CDR3 covers 15 residues. V lost 6 bases and J lost 8; bases outside the gene matches: 8. CDR3 nucleotide sequence: TGTGCCAGCAGTCTTACACAGGGGGCGACCAACGTCCTGACTTTC. It codes for CASSLTQGATNVLTF.

The genes are TRBV7-3 and TRBJ2-2, with 7 bases aligning to TRBD1. After removal of 2 bases from V and 0 bases from J, the junction contained 0 bases not matched to a gene. The CDR3 spans 15 residues. Germline loops: CDR1 SGHTA, CDR2 FQGTGA. CDR3 nucleotides: TGTGCCAGCAGCTTAGACAGGGCGAACACCGGGGAGCTGTTTTTT. Protein product: CASSLDRANTGELFF.

The rearrangement joins TRBV27 to TRBJ2-5; tentatively, D is TRBD2 (6 bases). CDR3 length: 13 residues. Trimming pared 10 bases from V and 4 bases from J, leaving 16 bases between. Germline V gene sequence: CDR1 MNHEY, CDR2 SMNVEV (reference sequence). Written as DNA, the CDR3 is TGTGCCACAACGGCGCGGGGCGCAGAGACCCAGTACTTC. It yields the protein CATTARGAETQYF.